Below are 8 T cell receptor beta chains sequenced from a single sample in a study of cytomegalovirus exposure and HLA in healthy donors. Assay used: immunoSEQ multiplex PCR; TCRdb lists only in-frame clones, some missing. The sample holds roughly 230,000 clones, 80% to 95% seen once. The material sequenced was PBMCs. These receptors came from a woman in her 30s in good health and CMV-seronegative.

This chain uses TRBV27 with TRBJ2-7; possible D gene TRBD2, 5 bases. The CDR3 sequence is 14 residues long. Looked up from germline, CDR1 is MNHEY and CDR2 is SMNVEV (reference sequence). V gave up 5 bases and J gave up 3 bases, with 14 bases separating them. The CDR3 nucleotides are TGTGCCAGCAGTCCTTTCCGGGGTAGCTACGAGCAGTACTTC. Translated: CASSPFRGSYEQYF.

The chain is built from TRBV2 and TRBJ2-7; unclear D gene. This CDR3 region has 11 residues. The germline CDR1 and CDR2 sequences are SNHLY and FYNNEI. V lost 11 bases and J 4 bases, leaving 12 bases between the germline ends. In nucleotides, the CDR3 is TGTGCCGGATCCCCGGGTTACGAGCAGTACTTC. Its translation: CAGSPGYEQYF. The variable domain in full, completed from reference TRBV2 and TRBJ2-7, reads EPEVTQTPSHQVTQMGQEVILRCVPISNHLYFYWYRQILGQKVEFLVSFYNNEISEKSEIFDDQFSVERPDGSNFTLKIRSTKLEDSAMYFCAGSPGYEQYFGPGTRLTVT.

This clone was seen only once. This chain connects TRBV7-2 to TRBJ1-5; D gene ambiguous. Trimming removed 6 bases at V and 7 bases at J, with 10 bases between. CDR1 and CDR2 (germline): SGHTA, FQGNSA. The CDR3 length is 12 residues. CDR3 amino acids: CASRRGGQPQHF. DNA of the CDR3: TGTGCCAGCAGACGGGGTGGCCAGCCCCAGCATTTT.

The J gene is TRBJ1-5, the V gene TRBV6-1, with no clear D. Between the trimmed V and J ends, which lost 3 bases and 2 bases, there was a span of 11 bases. CDR1 and CDR2 from the germline V gene are MNHNS and SASEGT. The CDR3 runs to 15 residues. The CDR3 reads CASSDSFAGNQPQHF. CDR3 coding DNA: TGTGCCAGCAGTGACTCATTTGCGGGCAATCAGCCCCAGCATTTT.

This clone was picked up a small number of times. The chain recombines TRBV5-1 with TRBJ2-7; D is ambiguous. The V gene lost 4 bases and the J gene lost 3 bases, with 17 bases spanning the gap. CDR1 is SGHRS, CDR2 YFSETQ, per germline. This CDR3 is 15 amino acids long. In nucleotides, the CDR3 is TGCGCCAGCAGCATGGGTGTTGGGTTCGGCTACGAGCAGTACTTC. This encodes CASSMGVGFGYEQYF.

The chain carries TRBV9 and TRBJ2-7; D uncertain. V was clipped by 3 bases and J by 4 bases, with 8 bases between them. The CDR3 covers 12 residues. Germline V gene lookup returns CDR1 SGDLS and CDR2 YYNGEE. The DNA for the CDR3 is TGTGCCAGCAGCGCCCTCGGGTACGAGCAGTACTTC. Translation: CASSALGYEQYF.

This chain joins TRBV10-3 and TRBJ2-4; 9 bases agree with TRBD2. V was clipped by 0 bases and J by 5 bases; unmatched bases: 14. Per the germline V gene, CDR1 is ENHRY and CDR2 is SYGVKD. CDR3 length: 19 amino acids. The CDR3 loop is CAISESRVSSGKGQNIQYF. CDR3 DNA: TGTGCCATCAGTGAGTCCCGCGTTTCTAGCGGGAAGGGCCAAAACATTCAGTACTTC.

J is TRBJ2-3 and V is TRBV28, with D uncertain. Trimming cost V 4 bases and J 0 bases, with 14 bases left between them. The CDR3 extends over 16 amino acids. Per the germline V gene, CDR1 is MDHEN and CDR2 is SYDVKM. This CDR3 is CASSSYLRSSTDTQYF. In DNA, the CDR3 is TGTGCCAGCAGTTCCTATCTGAGATCTAGCACAGATACGCAGTATTTT.